This TCR beta chain was documented in a study of neoadjuvant nivolumab and ipilimumab in lung cancer. For the study at large: The combination arm added day-1 ipilimumab 1 mg/kg to nivolumab 3 mg/kg on days 1, 15, 29. Notes on the study in general: Resected-tumor TCR richness correlated positively with pretherapy blood richness. TCR richness and clonality were higher in tumors than adjacent uninvolved lung.

Germline V lookup: CDR1 SGHRS, CDR2 YFSETQ. The CDR3 runs to 13 residues. V was cut by 4 bases and J by 7 bases, with 11 bases left in between. On this clone itself: The antigen is unknown.

Here immunoSEQ multiplex PCR was the method, and the copy in TCRdb shows in-frame clones only, minus some. Among 40,000 to 55,000 clones listed, around 89% were seen once. The input for sequencing was blood, taken before neoadjuvant nivolumab, alone or with ipilimumab. This sequence originates from an adult with non-small cell lung cancer. Some clones in this sample may be carry-over from other donors' samples. The V call is TRBV5-1, the J call TRBJ1-4; D is ambiguous. CDR3 region: CASSLGEVEKLFF. CDR3 nucleotides: TGCGCCAGCAGCCTCGGTGAGGTTGAAAAACTGTTTTTT.